A single sample is the source of the 19 T cell receptor beta chains below, sequenced in a study of blood T cell repertoires in COVID-19. Generated by immunoSEQ multiplex PCR, the TCRdb table keeps only in-frame clones and is missing some. The repertoire includes fewer than 180,000 clones, approximately 86% of them detected once, and 2.5% to 4% sits in the top ten. The sequenced material came from peripheral blood. These receptors came from a man in his 70s with acute or convalescent COVID-19.

The chain links TRBV4-2 to TRBJ2-1, with 8 bases lining up with TRBD2. The CDR3 runs to 16 residues. Looked up from germline, CDR1 is LGHNA and CDR2 is YNFKEQ. The V gene end was trimmed by 1 base and the J gene end by 3 bases; junction bases not matched to a gene: 5. CDR3 sequence reads: CASSQGSSGSYNEQFF. CDR3 nucleotide sequence: TGTGCCAGCAGCCAAGGAAGCAGCGGGAGCTACAATGAGCAGTTCTTC.

The chain links TRBV6-2 or TRBV6-3 to TRBJ2-5; D is unclear. This CDR3 has 13 residues. V lost 3 bases to trimming and J lost 1 base, with 6 bases between them. Germline CDR1 and CDR2: MNHEY and SVGEGT. The CDR3 DNA follows: TGTGCCAGCAGTTATGACATCCAAGAGACCCAGTACTTC. Its translation is CASSYDIQETQYF.

The chain couples TRBV12-3 or TRBV12-4 to TRBJ2-2; no reliable D call. This CDR3 is 13 amino acids long. The ends were cut back, 5 bases at V and 4 bases at J, with 8 bases in the middle. This chain's CDR3 is CASSPFVTGELFF. The DNA for the CDR3 is TGTGCCAGCAGTCCTTTTGTCACCGGGGAGCTGTTTTTT.

V and J are TRBV28 and TRBJ1-1, with 7 bases that match TRBD1. The CDR3 has 13 residues. CDR1 and CDR2 from the germline V gene are MDHEN and SYDVKM. The V gene end was trimmed by 6 bases and the J gene end by 1 base; junction bases not matched to a gene: 2. CDR3 loop: CASSSGGNTEAFF. DNA for the CDR3: TGTGCCAGCAGCTCAGGGGGGAACACTGAAGCTTTCTTT.

This clone was found a few times. The chain combines TRBV7-3 with TRBJ2-1, with D possibly matching TRBD2 (6 bases). Germline V gene lookup returns CDR1 SGHTA and CDR2 FQGTGA. V was trimmed by 3 bases and J by 7 bases, leaving 10 bases between them. The CDR3 contains 13 residues. This CDR3 reads CASSFSGENEQFF. In DNA form, the CDR3 reads TGTGCCAGCAGCTTCTCGGGGGAAAATGAGCAGTTCTTC.

The chain joins TRBV3-1 (or the pseudogene TRBV3-2) to TRBJ1-2; D remains unclear. Trimming cost V 5 bases and J 9 bases, with 16 bases left between them. The germline V gene has CDR1 LGHDT and CDR2 YNNKEL (reference sequence). The CDR3 loop spans 13 amino acids. The CDR3: CASSSGLGRSYTF. CDR3 DNA sequence: TGTGCCAGCAGCTCCGGACTCGGCAGGAGCTACACCTTC.

This chain connects TRBV7-2 to TRBJ2-7, with 10 bases that match TRBD2. Germline-derived CDR1 and CDR2 are SGHTA and FQGNSA. This CDR3 is built from 19 residues. Trimming removed 5 bases from V and 4 bases from J; junction bases left unmatched: 20. As DNA, the CDR3 is TGTGCCAGCAGCCTCCTCCCGGCTAGCGGGAGCTCCCCAGGGTACGAGCAGTACTTC. It codes for CASSLLPASGSSPGYEQYF. Full variable domain (rest looked up from reference TRBV7-2 and TRBJ2-7): GAGVSQSPSNKVTEKGKDVELRCDPISGHTALYWYRQSLGQGLEFLIYFQGNSAPDKSGLPSDRFSAERTGGSVSTLTIQRTQQEDSAVYLCASSLLPASGSSPGYEQYFGPGTRLTVT.

J is TRBJ2-7 and V is TRBV7-2; TRBD2 might be the D (5 bases). The V end lost 0 bases, the J end lost 6 bases, and 18 bases lay between the germline ends. The CDR3 has 16 amino acids. Looked up from germline, CDR1 is SGHTA and CDR2 is FQGNSA. This CDR3 is CASSLAGGLWAFEQYF. The CDR3 nucleotides read TGTGCCAGCAGCTTAGCAGGAGGACTTTGGGCTTTCGAGCAGTACTTC.

V usage is TRBV6-4 and J usage is TRBJ2-1; tentatively, D is TRBD1 (7 bases). The CDR3 length is 15 residues. Germline CDR1 and CDR2: MRHNA and SNTAGT. Trimming took off 3 bases at V and 3 bases at J, with 12 bases between the two ends. The CDR3 DNA reads as TGTGCCAGCAGTGAGTCGCAGGGGGGCTACAATGAGCAGTTCTTC. Translating it yields CASSESQGGYNEQFF.

The V call is TRBV28, the J call TRBJ1-1; TRBD1 agrees at 7 bases. Germline V gives CDR1 MDHEN, CDR2 SYDVKM. Losses at the gene ends were 5 bases for V and 3 bases for J; bases not matched to a gene: 12. The CDR3 totals 16 residues. The CDR3 DNA reads TGTGCCAGCAGTCACTACCTGACAGGGAAGGACACTGAAGCTTTCTTT. Translating gives CASSHYLTGKDTEAFF.

In this sample, this clone turned up once. No conserved phenylalanine or tryptophan is present at the end of the CDR3, so a read error is the likely explanation. No DNA is shown, since the ends of the CDR3 on it are uncertain; the CDR3 is the one TCRdb lists. The chain links TRBV21-1 to TRBJ2-4; TRBD1, as called in the table, went unchecked against the DNA. TRBV21-1 is noted as a pseudogene. The CDR3 spans 11 amino acids, including both terminal residues. CDR3 residues: CASSTSTEESS.

The J gene is TRBJ1-5, the V gene TRBV27; maybe TRBD1 (6 bases). Germline values: CDR1 MNHEY, CDR2 SMNVEV (reference sequence). The CDR3 runs to 14 residues. Deletions cut 5 bases from V and 7 bases from J, with 15 bases between. This chain's CDR3 is CASSPQGRGQPQHF. The CDR3 DNA reads TGTGCCAGCAGTCCGCAGGGGAGAGGGCAGCCCCAGCATTTT.

This chain connects TRBV6-5 to TRBJ1-6; 9 nucleotides align to TRBD1. Germline lookup yields CDR1 MNHEY and CDR2 SVGAGI. CDR3 length: 15 residues. V gave up 6 bases and J gave up 9 bases; unmatched junction bases: 9. Here the CDR3 reads CASSLGTGNSSPLHF. Here the CDR3 DNA reads TGTGCCAGCAGCCTAGGGACAGGGAACAGTTCACCCCTCCACTTT.

This chain connects TRBV29-1 to TRBJ1-2; possible D gene TRBD1, 5 bases. The CDR3 extends over 12 amino acids. The germline V gene has CDR1 SQVTM and CDR2 ANQGSEA. Trimming cost V 7 bases and J 4 bases, with 13 bases left between them. CDR3 DNA sequence: TGCAGCGCCTCCGACAGCCGCTATGGCTACACCTTC. The encoded protein is CSASDSRYGYTF.

CDR3 DNA: TGTGCCATCAGTGAGACAGGGGGCGATGGCTACACCTTC. It is translated as CAISETGGDGYTF. The chain recombines TRBV10-3 with TRBJ1-2, with 9 bases matching TRBD1. The junction had 1 base not matched to a gene; V was cut back by 2 bases and J by 6 bases. Germline V gene lookup returns CDR1 ENHRY and CDR2 SYGVKD. The CDR3 has 13 amino acids.

The chain combines TRBV24-1 with TRBJ2-1, with TRBD2 matching 8 bases. CDR1 is KGHDR, CDR2 SFDVKD, per germline. With V trimmed by 5 bases and J by 7 bases, 6 bases remained unmatched. The CDR3 is 14 residues long. The CDR3 nucleotides are TGTGCCACCAGTGGGGAGCGGGAGTGGAATGAGCAGTTCTTC. This gives the protein CATSGEREWNEQFF.

This clone has a handful of counts. The chain is built from TRBV19 and TRBJ1-5; D is possibly TRBD1 (5 bases). The length of the CDR3 is 15 residues. The germline gives CDR1 LNHDA, CDR2 SQIVND (reference sequence). Trimming cost V 7 bases and J 0 bases, with 13 bases left between them. The CDR3 spells CASKLGLDSNQPQHF. CDR3 coding DNA: TGTGCCAGTAAGTTGGGACTCGATAGCAATCAGCCCCAGCATTTT.

This sequence joins TRBV15 and TRBJ2-2; 13 nucleotides agree with TRBD2. The germline V gene encodes CDR1 LNHNV and CDR2 YYDKDF (reference sequence). The ends lost 4 bases at V and 6 bases at J; junction bases unmatched: 8. CDR3 length equals 17 residues. This CDR3 is CATSNSRLAGGAGELFF. The CDR3 nucleotides are TGTGCCACCAGCAACTCCCGACTAGCGGGAGGCGCCGGGGAGCTGTTTTTT.

This sequence joins TRBV30 and TRBJ1-2; TRBD1 matches at 7 bases. Unmatched junction bases numbered 9, after V lost 5 bases and J lost 3 bases. Per germline, CDR1 GTSNPN and CDR2 SVGIG (reference sequence). The length of the CDR3 is 14 residues. CDR3 sequence reads: CAWVGDSRYYGYTF. The CDR3 nucleotides are TGTGCCTGGGTGGGGGACAGCCGATACTATGGCTACACCTTC.